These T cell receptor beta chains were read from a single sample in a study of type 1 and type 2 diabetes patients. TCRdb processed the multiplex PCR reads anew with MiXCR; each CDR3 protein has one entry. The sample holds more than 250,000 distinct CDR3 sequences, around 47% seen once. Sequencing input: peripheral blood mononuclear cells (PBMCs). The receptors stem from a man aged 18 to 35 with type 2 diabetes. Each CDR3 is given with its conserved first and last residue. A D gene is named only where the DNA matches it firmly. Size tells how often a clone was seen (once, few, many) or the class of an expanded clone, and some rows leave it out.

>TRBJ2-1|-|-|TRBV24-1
CATSRQVGEQFF
TGTGCCACCAGTCGACAGGTCGGTGAGCAGTTCTTC
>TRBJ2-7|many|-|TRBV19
CASSIVLGQRDEQYF
TGTGCCAGTAGTATAGTCCTAGGACAGCGCGACGAGCAGTACTTC
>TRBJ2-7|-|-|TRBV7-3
CASSQGHEQYF
TGTGCCAGCAGCCAAGGTCACGAGCAGTACTTC
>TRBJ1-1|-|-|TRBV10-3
CAISDSLQRGYEAFF
TGTGCCATCAGTGATTCCCTTCAGAGGGGGTATGAAGCTTTCTTT
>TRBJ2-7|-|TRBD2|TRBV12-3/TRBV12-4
CASSHAGTSTSYEQYF
TGTGCCAGCAGCCACGCCGGGACTAGTACTTCCTACGAGCAGTACTTC
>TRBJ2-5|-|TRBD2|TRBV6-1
CASSEKTSGGPETQYF
TGTGCCAGCAGTGAAAAGACTAGCGGGGGGCCGGAGACCCAGTACTTC
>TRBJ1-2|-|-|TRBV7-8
CASSLEPDNYGYTF
TGTGCCAGCAGCTTAGAGCCAGATAACTATGGCTACACCTTC
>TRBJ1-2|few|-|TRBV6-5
CASSSRALYGYTF
TGTGCCAGCAGTTCCAGGGCCCTCTATGGCTACACCTTC
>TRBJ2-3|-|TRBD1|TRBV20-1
CSARTGTVQNTQYF
TGCAGTGCACGGACAGGGACGGTACAGAATACGCAGTATTTT
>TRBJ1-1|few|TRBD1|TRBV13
CASSLRGGGNTEAFF
TGTGCCAGCAGCTTAAGAGGGGGCGGAAACACTGAAGCTTTCTTT
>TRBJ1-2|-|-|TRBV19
CASSPRGGYGYTF
TGTGCCAGTAGTCCGCGGGGAGGCTATGGCTACACCTTC
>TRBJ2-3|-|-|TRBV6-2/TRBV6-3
CAISESQGGSTDTQYF
TGTGCCATCAGTGAGTCACAGGGAGGGAGCACAGATACGCAGTATTTT
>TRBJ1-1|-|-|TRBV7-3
CASSQQKFGNTEAFF
TGTGCCAGCAGCCAGCAGAAGTTCGGGAACACTGAAGCTTTCTTT
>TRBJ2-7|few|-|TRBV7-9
CASSSRAQGDEQYF
TGTGCCAGCAGCTCTAGAGCACAGGGAGACGAGCAGTACTTC
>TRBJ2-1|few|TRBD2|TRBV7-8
CASSFPSGRASGEQFF
TGTGCCAGCAGCTTCCCTAGCGGGAGGGCCTCTGGGGAGCAGTTCTTC
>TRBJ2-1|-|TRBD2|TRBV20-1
CSARLAGGADEQFF
TGCAGTGCTCGACTAGCGGGAGGGGCTGATGAGCAGTTCTTC
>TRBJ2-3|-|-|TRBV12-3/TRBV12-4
CASSFVRGAASSTDTQYF
TGTGCCAGCAGTTTTGTACGGGGGGCCGCCTCTAGCACAGATACGCAGTATTTT
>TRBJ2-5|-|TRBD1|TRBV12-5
CASGSGRDRGETQYF
TGTGCTAGTGGTTCGGGCCGGGACAGGGGAGAGACCCAGTACTTC
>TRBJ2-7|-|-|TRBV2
CASSPAVYEQYF
TGTGCCAGCAGCCCAGCCGTTTACGAGCAGTACTTC
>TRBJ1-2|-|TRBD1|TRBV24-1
CATEGTGVSGYTF
TGTGCCACCGAGGGCACAGGGGTGAGCGGCTACACCTTC
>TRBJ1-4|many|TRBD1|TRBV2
CASSLDRGREKLFF
TGTGCCAGCAGTCTGGACAGGGGGCGTGAAAAACTGTTTTTT
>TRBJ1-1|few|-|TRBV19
CATVTAAEAFF
TGTGCCACAGTGACAGCGGCTGAAGCTTTCTTT
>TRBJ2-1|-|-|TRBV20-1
CSARDFQLSRQFF
TGCAGTGCTAGAGATTTTCAACTAAGCAGGCAGTTCTTC
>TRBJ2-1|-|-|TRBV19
CASSIPGARRNEQFF
TGTGCCAGTAGTATCCCCGGGGCCCGGCGTAATGAGCAGTTCTTC
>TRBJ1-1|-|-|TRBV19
CASNVGPGNTEAFF
TGTGCCAGTAACGTGGGCCCGGGGAACACTGAAGCTTTCTTT
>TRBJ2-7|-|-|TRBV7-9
CASSPWEGVEQYF
TGTGCCAGCAGCCCCTGGGAGGGGGTCGAGCAGTACTTC
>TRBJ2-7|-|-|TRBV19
CASSPGPRPAQYF
TGTGCCAGTAGTCCAGGCCCTAGGCCCGCGCAGTACTTC
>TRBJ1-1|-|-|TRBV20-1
CSARVNKGMMNTEAFF
TGCAGTGCTAGAGTGAATAAGGGTATGATGAACACTGAAGCTTTCTTT
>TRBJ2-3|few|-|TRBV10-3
CAISESRGGITDTQYF
TGTGCCATCAGTGAGTCGAGGGGCGGGATCACAGATACGCAGTATTTT
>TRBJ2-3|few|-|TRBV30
CAGGEVDTQYF
TGTGCCGGGGGAGAGGTAGATACGCAGTATTTT
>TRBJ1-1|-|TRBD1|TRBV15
CATSRERPGGDTEAFF
TGTGCCACCAGCAGAGAACGCCCAGGGGGCGACACTGAAGCTTTCTTT
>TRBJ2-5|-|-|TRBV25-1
CASRPTRLGETQYF
TGTGCCAGCAGACCCACTAGGCTGGGGGAGACCCAGTACTTC
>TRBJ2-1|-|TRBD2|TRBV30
CAWISGTSPHEQFF
TGTGCCTGGATTAGTGGGACTAGCCCCCATGAGCAGTTCTTC
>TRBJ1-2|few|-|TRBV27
CASTPAPGNYGYTF
TGTGCCAGCACCCCCGCACCGGGAAACTATGGCTACACCTTC
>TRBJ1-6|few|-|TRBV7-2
CASSMNRVYSPLHF
TGTGCCAGCAGCATGAACAGGGTTTACTCACCCCTCCACTTT
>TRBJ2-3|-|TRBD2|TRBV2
CASSFAGGTDTQYF
TGTGCCAGCAGCTTTGCGGGGGGGACAGATACGCAGTATTTT
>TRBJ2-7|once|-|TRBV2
CASSPTGTAINSYEQYF
TGTGCCAGCAGCCCCACCGGGACGGCGATCAACTCCTACGAGCAGTACTTC
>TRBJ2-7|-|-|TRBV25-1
CASSGPSTYEQYF
TGTGCCAGCAGTGGACCTAGCACGTACGAGCAGTACTTC
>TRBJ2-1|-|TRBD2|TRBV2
CASRVAGGLNNEQFF
TGTGCCAGCAGGGTAGCGGGAGGGCTGAACAATGAGCAGTTCTTC
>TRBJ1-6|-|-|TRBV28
CASRQGFRSPLHF
TGTGCCAGCAGACAGGGATTTCGGTCACCCCTCCACTTT
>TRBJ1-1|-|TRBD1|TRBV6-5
CASRSHRQGKDTEAFF
TGTGCCAGCAGAAGCCACCGACAGGGCAAGGACACTGAAGCTTTCTTT
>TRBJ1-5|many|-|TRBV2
CASSADSLSNQPQHF
TGTGCCAGCAGTGCGGACAGTCTAAGCAATCAGCCCCAGCATTTT
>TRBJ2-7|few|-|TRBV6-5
CASLALGSSYEQYF
TGTGCCAGCCTAGCTTTGGGGAGCTCCTACGAGCAGTACTTC
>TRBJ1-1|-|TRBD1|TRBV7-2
CASSTQGGGAFF
TGTGCCAGCAGCACACAGGGGGGGGGAGCTTTCTTT
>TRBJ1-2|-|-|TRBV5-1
CASSLEGGFYGYTF
TGCGCCAGCAGCCTCGAGGGGGGCTTCTATGGCTACACCTTC
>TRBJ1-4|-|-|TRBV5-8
CASSLAGEKLFF
TGTGCCAGCAGCTTGGCAGGGGAAAAACTGTTTTTT
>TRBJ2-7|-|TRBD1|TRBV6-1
CTGGQGGTYEQYF
TGTACCGGCGGACAGGGGGGGACCTACGAGCAGTACTTC
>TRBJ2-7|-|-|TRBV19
CASSGGTAWGLSYEQYF
TGTGCCAGTAGTGGCGGGACAGCCTGGGGTTTAAGCTACGAGCAGTACTTC
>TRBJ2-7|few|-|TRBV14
CASSQGDIPYEQYF
TGTGCCAGCAGCCAAGGGGACATCCCCTACGAGCAGTACTTC
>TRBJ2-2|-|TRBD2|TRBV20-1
CSARDELAGVTGELFF
TGCAGTGCTAGAGATGAACTAGCGGGAGTCACCGGGGAGCTGTTTTTT
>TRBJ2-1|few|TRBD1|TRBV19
CASRDLRQGDRAEQFF
TGTGCCAGTAGGGACCTAAGACAGGGGGATCGAGCTGAGCAGTTCTTC
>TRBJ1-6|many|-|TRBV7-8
CASSLVPLNSPLHF
TGTGCCAGCAGCTTAGTCCCTTTGAATTCACCCCTCCACTTT
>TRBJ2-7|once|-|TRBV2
CAISVSPDRAYEQYF
TGTGCCATCAGTGTATCCCCGGACAGAGCCTACGAGCAGTACTTC